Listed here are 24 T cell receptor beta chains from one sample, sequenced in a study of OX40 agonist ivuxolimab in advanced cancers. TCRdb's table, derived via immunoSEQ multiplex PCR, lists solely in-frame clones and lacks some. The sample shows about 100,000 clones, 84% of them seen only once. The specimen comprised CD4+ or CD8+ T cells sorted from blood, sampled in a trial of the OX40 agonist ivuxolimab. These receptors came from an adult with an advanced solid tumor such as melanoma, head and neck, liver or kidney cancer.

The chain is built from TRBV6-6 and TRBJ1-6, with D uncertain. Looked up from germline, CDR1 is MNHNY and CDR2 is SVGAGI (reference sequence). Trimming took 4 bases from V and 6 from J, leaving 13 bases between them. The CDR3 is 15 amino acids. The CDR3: CASSSAQRINSPLHF. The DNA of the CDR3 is TGTGCCAGCAGTTCCGCACAGAGAATTAATTCACCCCTCCACTTT.

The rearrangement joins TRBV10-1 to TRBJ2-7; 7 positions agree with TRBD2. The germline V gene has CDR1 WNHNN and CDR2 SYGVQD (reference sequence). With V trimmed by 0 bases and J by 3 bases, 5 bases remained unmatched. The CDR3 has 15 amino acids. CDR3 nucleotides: TGCGCCAGCAGTGAGTCTGGCGGGAGCTACTACGAGCAGTACTTC. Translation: CASSESGGSYYEQYF.

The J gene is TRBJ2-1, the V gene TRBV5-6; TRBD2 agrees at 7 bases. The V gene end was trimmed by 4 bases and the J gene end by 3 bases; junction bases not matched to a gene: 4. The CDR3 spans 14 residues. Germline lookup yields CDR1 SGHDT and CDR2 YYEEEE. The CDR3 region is CASSRASGYNEQFF. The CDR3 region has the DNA TGTGCCAGCAGCAGGGCTAGCGGCTACAATGAGCAGTTCTTC.

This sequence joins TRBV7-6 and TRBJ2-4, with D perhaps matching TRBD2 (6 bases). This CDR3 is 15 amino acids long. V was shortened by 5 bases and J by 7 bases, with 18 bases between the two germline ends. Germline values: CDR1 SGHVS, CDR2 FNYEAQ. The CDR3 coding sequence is TGTGCCAGCAGCCCGTATCCGGGAGCCGAGAACATTCAGTACTTC. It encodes CASSPYPGAENIQYF.

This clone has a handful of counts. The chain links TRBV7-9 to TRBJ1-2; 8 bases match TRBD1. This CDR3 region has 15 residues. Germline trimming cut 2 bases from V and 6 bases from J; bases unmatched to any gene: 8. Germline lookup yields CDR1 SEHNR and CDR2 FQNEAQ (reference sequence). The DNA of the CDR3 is TGTGCCAGCAGCTTACTCGACAGGGGAATTGATGGCTACACCTTC. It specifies CASSLLDRGIDGYTF.

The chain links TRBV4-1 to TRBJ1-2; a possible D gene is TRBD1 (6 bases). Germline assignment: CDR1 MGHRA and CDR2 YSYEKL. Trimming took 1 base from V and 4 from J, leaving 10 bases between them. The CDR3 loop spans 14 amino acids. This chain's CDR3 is CASSQALGGYGYTF. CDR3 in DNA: TGCGCCAGCAGCCAAGCTCTAGGGGGCTATGGCTACACCTTC.

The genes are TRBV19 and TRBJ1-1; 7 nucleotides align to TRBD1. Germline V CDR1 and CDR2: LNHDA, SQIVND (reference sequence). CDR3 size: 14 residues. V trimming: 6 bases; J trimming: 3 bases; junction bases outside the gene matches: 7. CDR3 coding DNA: TGTGCCAGTAGACATTCGGGACAGTACACTGAAGCTTTCTTT. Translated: CASRHSGQYTEAFF.

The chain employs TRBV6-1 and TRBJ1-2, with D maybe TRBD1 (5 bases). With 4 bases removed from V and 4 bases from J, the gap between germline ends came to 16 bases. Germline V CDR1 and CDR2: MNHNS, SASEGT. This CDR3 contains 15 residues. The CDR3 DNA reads TGTGCCAGCAGTGCCGCTAGGCAGGGAAGCTATGGCTACACCTTC. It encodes CASSAARQGSYGYTF.

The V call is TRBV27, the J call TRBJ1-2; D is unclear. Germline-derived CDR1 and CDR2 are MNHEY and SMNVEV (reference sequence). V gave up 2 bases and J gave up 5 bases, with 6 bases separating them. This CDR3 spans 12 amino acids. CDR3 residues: CASSLRGYGYTF. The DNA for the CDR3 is TGTGCCAGCAGTTTAAGAGGTTATGGCTACACCTTC.

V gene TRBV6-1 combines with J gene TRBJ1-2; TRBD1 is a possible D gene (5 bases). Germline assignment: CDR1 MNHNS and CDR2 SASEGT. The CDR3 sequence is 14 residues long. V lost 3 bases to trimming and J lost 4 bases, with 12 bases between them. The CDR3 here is CASSDRSGGYGYTF. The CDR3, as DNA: TGTGCCAGCAGTGACCGCAGCGGGGGCTATGGCTACACCTTC.

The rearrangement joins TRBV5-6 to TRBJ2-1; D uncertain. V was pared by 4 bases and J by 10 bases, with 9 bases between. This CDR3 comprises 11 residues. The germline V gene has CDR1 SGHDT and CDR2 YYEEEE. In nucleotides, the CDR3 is TGTGCCAGCAGCGACCGAGTGGAGCAGTTCTTC. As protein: CASSDRVEQFF.

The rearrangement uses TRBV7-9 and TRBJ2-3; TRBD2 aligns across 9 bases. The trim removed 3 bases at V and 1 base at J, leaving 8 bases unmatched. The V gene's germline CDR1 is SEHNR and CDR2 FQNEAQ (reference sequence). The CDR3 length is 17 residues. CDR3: CASSFTAGGFGTDTQYF. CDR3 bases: TGTGCCAGCAGCTTCACGGCGGGGGGGTTCGGCACAGATACGCAGTATTTT.

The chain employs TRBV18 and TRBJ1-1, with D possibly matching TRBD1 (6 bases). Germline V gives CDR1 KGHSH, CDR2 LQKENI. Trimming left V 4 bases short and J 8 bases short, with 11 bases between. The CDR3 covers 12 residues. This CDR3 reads CASSQGGKEAFF. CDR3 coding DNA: TGTGCCAGCTCACAGGGGGGAAAGGAAGCTTTCTTT.

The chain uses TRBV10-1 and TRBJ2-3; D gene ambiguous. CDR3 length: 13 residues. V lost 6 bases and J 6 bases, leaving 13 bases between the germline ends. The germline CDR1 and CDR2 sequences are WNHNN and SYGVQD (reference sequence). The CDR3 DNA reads TGCGCCAGCAGGAAGACCCTACGGGATACGCAGTATTTT. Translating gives CASRKTLRDTQYF.

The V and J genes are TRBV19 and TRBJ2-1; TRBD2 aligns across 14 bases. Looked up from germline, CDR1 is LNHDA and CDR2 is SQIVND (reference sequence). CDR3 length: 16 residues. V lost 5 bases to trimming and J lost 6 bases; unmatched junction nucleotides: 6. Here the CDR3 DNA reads TGTGCCAGTAGTTCACCGGGACTAGCGGGGGTCAATGAGCAGTTCTTC. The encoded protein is CASSSPGLAGVNEQFF. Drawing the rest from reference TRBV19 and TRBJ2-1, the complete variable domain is DGGITQSPKYLFRKEGQNVTLSCEQNLNHDAMYWYRQDPGQGLRLIYYSQIVNDFQKGDIAEGYSVSREKKESFPLTVTSAQKNPTAFYLCASSSPGLAGVNEQFFGPGTRLTVL.

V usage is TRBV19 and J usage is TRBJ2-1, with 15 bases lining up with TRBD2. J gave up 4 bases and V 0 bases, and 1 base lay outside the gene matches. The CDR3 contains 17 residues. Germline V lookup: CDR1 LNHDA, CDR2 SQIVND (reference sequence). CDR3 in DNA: TGTGCCAGTAGTATAGAGGGACTAGCGGGAGGATACAATGAGCAGTTCTTC. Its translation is CASSIEGLAGGYNEQFF.

The CDR3 is CASSSYYEQYF. CDR3 DNA: TGTGCCAGCAGCTCTTACTACGAGCAGTACTTC. The gene calls are TRBV7-9 and TRBJ2-7, with D uncertain. CDR3 length: 11 amino acids. Trimming cost V 4 bases and J 3 bases, with 4 bases left between them. Germline V lookup: CDR1 SEHNR, CDR2 FQNEAQ (reference sequence).

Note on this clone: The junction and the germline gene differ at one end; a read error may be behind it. CDR3 DNA: TGCGCCAGCAGCCAAGAGGATGGGACAGACTTTTACGAGCAGTACTTC. It encodes CASSQEDGTDFYEQYF. The chain is built from TRBV7-2 and TRBJ2-7; 7 positions agree with TRBD1. The germline V gene encodes CDR1 SGHTA and CDR2 FQGNSA. CDR3 length equals 16 residues.

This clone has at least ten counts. CDR3 protein: CASSSPPDSDYGYTF. The CDR3 coding sequence is TGTGCCAGCAGCTCACCCCCGGACAGTGACTATGGCTACACCTTC. The V and J genes are TRBV6-6 and TRBJ1-2; a possible D gene is TRBD1 (6 bases). Germline assignment: CDR1 MNHNY and CDR2 SVGAGI (reference sequence). Trimming removed 6 bases at V and 3 bases at J, with 17 bases between. The CDR3 consists of 15 residues.

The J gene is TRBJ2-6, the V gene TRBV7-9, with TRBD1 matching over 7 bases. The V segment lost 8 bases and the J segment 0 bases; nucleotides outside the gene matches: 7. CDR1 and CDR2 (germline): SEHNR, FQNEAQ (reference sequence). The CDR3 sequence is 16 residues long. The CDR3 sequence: CASYKDRSSGANVLTF. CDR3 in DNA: TGTGCCAGCTATAAGGACAGGAGCTCTGGGGCCAACGTCCTGACTTTC.

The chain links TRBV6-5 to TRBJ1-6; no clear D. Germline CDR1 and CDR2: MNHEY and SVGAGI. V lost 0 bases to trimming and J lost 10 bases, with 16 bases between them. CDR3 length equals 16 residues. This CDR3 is CASSYSLRRVGSPLHF. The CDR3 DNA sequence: TGTGCCAGCAGTTACTCTCTAAGACGGGTCGGATCACCCCTCCACTTT.

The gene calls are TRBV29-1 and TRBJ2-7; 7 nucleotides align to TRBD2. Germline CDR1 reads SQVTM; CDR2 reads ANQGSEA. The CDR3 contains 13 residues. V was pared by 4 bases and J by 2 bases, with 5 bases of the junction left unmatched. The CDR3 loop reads CSVGGGRTYEQYF. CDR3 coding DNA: TGCAGCGTTGGGGGAGGGCGTACCTACGAGCAGTACTTC.

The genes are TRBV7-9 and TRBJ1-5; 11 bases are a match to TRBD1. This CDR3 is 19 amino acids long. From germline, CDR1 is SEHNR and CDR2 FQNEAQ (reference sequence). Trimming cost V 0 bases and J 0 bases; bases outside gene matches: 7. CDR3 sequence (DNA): TGTGCCAGCAGCTTAGCCGGGACAGGGGGAGAGGATAGCAATCAGCCCCAGCATTTT. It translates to CASSLAGTGGEDSNQPQHF. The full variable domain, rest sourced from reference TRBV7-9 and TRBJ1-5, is DTGVSQNPRHKITKRGQNVTFRCDPISEHNRLYWYRQTLGQGPEFLTYFQNEAQLEKSRLLSDRFSAERPKGSFSTLEIQRTEQGDSAMYLCASSLAGTGGEDSNQPQHFGDGTRLSIL.

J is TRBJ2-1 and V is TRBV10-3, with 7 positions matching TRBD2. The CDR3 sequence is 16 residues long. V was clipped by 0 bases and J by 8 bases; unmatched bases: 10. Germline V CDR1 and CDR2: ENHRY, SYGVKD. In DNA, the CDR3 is TGTGCCATCAGTGAGTCTCTCGGGAGGAGAGGCCATGAGCAGTTCTTC. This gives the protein CAISESLGRRGHEQFF.